The 8 T cell receptor beta chains in this list originate from one sample, sequenced in a study of cytomegalovirus exposure and HLA in healthy donors. The PCR ran on 60 Vbeta and 13 Jbeta primers. Measured with immunoSEQ multiplex PCR; TCRdb has only the in-frame clones, and not every one. The table has over 120,000 clones, 80% to 85% seen once. Sequencing was carried out using PBMCs. Receptor source: a woman aged 30 to 39 in good health and CMV-seronegative.

This clone was found a few times. The chain is built from TRBV10-3 and TRBJ2-2; 7 nucleotides match TRBD1. The CDR3 contains 13 residues. Germline trimming cut 10 bases from V and 4 bases from J; bases unmatched to any gene: 6. Germline V gene lookup returns CDR1 ENHRY and CDR2 SYGVKD. CDR3 nucleotide sequence: TGTGCCACTGGACAGGAGATCACCGGGGAGCTGTTTTTT. This encodes CATGQEITGELFF.

This clone showed up just a few times. V gene TRBV30 combines with J gene TRBJ1-1; tentatively, D is TRBD1 (5 bases). Trimming removed 4 bases from V and 5 bases from J, with 17 bases in between. The CDR3 consists of 14 residues. Germline loops: CDR1 GTSNPN, CDR2 SVGIG (reference sequence). The CDR3 nucleotides are TGTGCCTGGACGTTACTGGACGGGGGAACTGAAGCTTTCTTT. It translates to CAWTLLDGGTEAFF.

The V gene is TRBV30, the J gene TRBJ2-6; tentatively, D is TRBD1 (6 bases). CDR1 GTSNPN and CDR2 SVGIG come from the germline V gene (reference sequence). CDR3 length: 16 residues. Trimming shortened V by 3 bases and J by 0 bases, and 12 bases separated the two germline ends. CDR3 sequence (DNA): TGTGCCTGGAGGACAGGCCATTACTCTGGGGCCAACGTCCTGACTTTC. It encodes CAWRTGHYSGANVLTF.

The chain has TRBV6-1 and TRBJ2-1; no clear D gene. Germline CDR1 reads MNHNS; CDR2 reads SASEGT. V lost 7 bases and J lost 7, with 8 bases in between. The CDR3 consists of 11 residues. CDR3 residues: CASTRFNEQFF. In DNA, the CDR3 is TGTGCCAGCACCCGTTTTAATGAGCAGTTCTTC.

This clone appeared a few times. V gene TRBV27 combines with J gene TRBJ1-2, with TRBD1 matching 7 bases. Germline CDR1 is MNHEY and CDR2 is SMNVEV (reference sequence). With 4 bases clipped from V and 8 bases from J, the junction kept 13 bases outside the gene matches. This CDR3 region has 15 residues. The CDR3 loop is CASSSPLKGARGYTF. DNA of the CDR3: TGTGCCAGCAGTTCCCCTCTTAAGGGGGCGCGCGGCTACACCTTC.

The chain carries TRBV7-8 and TRBJ1-5; D is unclear. The CDR3 is 13 residues long. Germline loops: CDR1 SGHVS, CDR2 FQNEAQ. The V and J ends lost 4 bases and 0 bases respectively, with 4 bases between them. The CDR3 reads CASSYNSNQPQHF. The CDR3 region has the DNA TGTGCCAGCAGCTACAATAGCAATCAGCCCCAGCATTTT.

In DNA, the CDR3 is TGTGCCAGCAGTTTATTTCGCGGGAGCTACGAGCAGTACTTC. Translation gives CASSLFRGSYEQYF. This sequence joins TRBV27 and TRBJ2-5, with 7 bases lining up with TRBD2. The DNA end is a closer match to TRBJ2-7, so the J assignment may be wrong. The CDR3 runs to 14 residues. Looked up from germline, CDR1 is MNHEY and CDR2 is SMNVEV (reference sequence).

V is TRBV9 and J is TRBJ1-2, with TRBD1 matching 11 bases. The germline gives CDR1 SGDLS, CDR2 YYNGEE. The length of the CDR3 is 16 residues. Unmatched junction bases numbered 7, after V lost 5 bases and J lost 1 base. CDR3 region: CASSRDRGSYNYGYTF. The DNA for the CDR3 is TGTGCCAGCAGTAGGGACAGGGGGTCTTATAACTATGGCTACACCTTC.